Listed below are T cell receptor beta chains from one sample, sequenced in a study of blood T cell repertoires in COVID-19. Repertoires were generated with immunoSEQ multiplex PCR, while TCRdb's copy carries only in-frame clones and drops some. This repertoire shows about 150,000 clones, about 80% found once; its top ten account for more than 2.5%. Sequenced input: peripheral blood. The origin of the receptors is a woman older than 75 with acute or convalescent COVID-19. Each CDR3 is given with its conserved first and last residue. A D gene is named only where the DNA matches it firmly. Part of the rows lack a size; the others show once, few, many or a class for expanded clones.

clone size: .
V gene: TRBV19
J gene: TRBJ1-2
D gene: .
CDR3 protein: CASSGAGVYGYTF
CDR3 DNA: TGTGCCAGTAGTGGGGCCGGAGTCTATGGCTACACCTTC

clone size: .
V gene: TRBV30
J gene: TRBJ2-1
D gene: .
CDR3 protein: CAWTFSSYNEQFF
CDR3 DNA: TGTGCCTGGACTTTCAGCTCCTACAATGAGCAGTTCTTC

clone size: .
V gene: TRBV5-4
J gene: TRBJ2-5
D gene: .
CDR3 protein: CASSLEPGGQETQYF
CDR3 DNA: TGTGCCAGCAGCTTGGAGCCCGGGGGACAAGAGACCCAGTACTTC

clone size: .
V gene: TRBV18
J gene: TRBJ2-5
D gene: .
CDR3 protein: CASSPVLQETQYF
CDR3 DNA: TGTGCCAGCTCACCTGTTCTCCAAGAGACCCAGTACTTC

clone size: .
V gene: TRBV11-3
J gene: TRBJ2-1
D gene: TRBD2
CDR3 protein: CAGSPGTSGNEQFF
CDR3 DNA: TGTGCCGGCAGCCCCGGGACTAGTGGCAATGAGCAGTTCTTC

clone size: .
V gene: TRBV5-6
J gene: TRBJ2-5
D gene: TRBD2
CDR3 protein: CASSLPASGGETQYF
CDR3 DNA: TGTGCCAGCAGCTTGCCGGCTAGCGGGGGGGAGACCCAGTACTTC

clone size: .
V gene: TRBV5-1
J gene: TRBJ2-7
D gene: TRBD1
CDR3 protein: CASSFGLNTGGHEQYF
CDR3 DNA: TGCGCCAGCAGCTTTGGCCTCAATACAGGGGGCCACGAGCAGTACTTC

clone size: .
V gene: TRBV6-6
J gene: TRBJ1-5
D gene: TRBD1
CDR3 protein: CASSYRDRVEPQHF
CDR3 DNA: TGTGCCAGCAGTTACAGGGACAGGGTGGAGCCCCAGCATTTT

clone size: .
V gene: TRBV27
J gene: TRBJ2-2
D gene: .
CDR3 protein: CASSLSILAGTGELFF
CDR3 DNA: TGTGCCAGCAGTTTATCGATACTAGCAGGCACCGGGGAGCTGTTTTTT

clone size: .
V gene: TRBV5-1
J gene: TRBJ1-2
D gene: .
CDR3 protein: CASTFQDGYGYTF
CDR3 DNA: TGCGCCAGCACCTTCCAAGACGGGTACGGCTACACCTTC

clone size: .
V gene: TRBV20-1
J gene: TRBJ2-7
D gene: TRBD2
CDR3 protein: CSASLASGSYEQYF
CDR3 DNA: TGCAGTGCTAGTCTCGCTAGCGGGTCCTACGAGCAGTACTTC

clone size: .
V gene: TRBV6-2/TRBV6-3
J gene: TRBJ1-2
D gene: .
CDR3 protein: CASSPDRAIYGYTF
CDR3 DNA: TGTGCCAGCAGCCCAGATCGCGCGATCTATGGCTACACCTTC

clone size: .
V gene: TRBV18
J gene: TRBJ1-1
D gene: TRBD1
CDR3 protein: CASSPGTVNTEAFF
CDR3 DNA: TGTGCCAGCTCACCAGGGACAGTGAACACTGAAGCTTTCTTT

clone size: once
V gene: TRBV4-1
J gene: TRBJ2-5
D gene: TRBD2
CDR3 protein: CASSHWGSGGVETQYF
CDR3 DNA: TGCGCCAGCAGCCACTGGGGTAGCGGGGGAGTAGAGACCCAGTACTTC